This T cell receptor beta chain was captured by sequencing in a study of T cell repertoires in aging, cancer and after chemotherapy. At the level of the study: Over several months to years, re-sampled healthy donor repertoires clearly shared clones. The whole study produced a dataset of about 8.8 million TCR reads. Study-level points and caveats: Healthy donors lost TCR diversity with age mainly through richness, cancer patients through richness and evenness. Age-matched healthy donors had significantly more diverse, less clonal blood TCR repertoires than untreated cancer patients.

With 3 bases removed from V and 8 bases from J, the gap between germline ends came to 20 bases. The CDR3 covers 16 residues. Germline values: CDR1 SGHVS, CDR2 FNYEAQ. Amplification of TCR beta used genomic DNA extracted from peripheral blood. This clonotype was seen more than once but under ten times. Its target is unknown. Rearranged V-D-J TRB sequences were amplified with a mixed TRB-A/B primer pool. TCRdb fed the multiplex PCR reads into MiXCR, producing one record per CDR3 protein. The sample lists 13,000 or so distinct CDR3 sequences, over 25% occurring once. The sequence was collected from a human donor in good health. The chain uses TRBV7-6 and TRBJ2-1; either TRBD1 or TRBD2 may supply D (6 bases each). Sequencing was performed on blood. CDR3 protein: CASSLERGAIAYEQFF. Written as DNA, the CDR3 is TGTGCCAGCAGCTTGGAGAGGGGGGCGATCGCTTATGAGCAGTTCTTC.